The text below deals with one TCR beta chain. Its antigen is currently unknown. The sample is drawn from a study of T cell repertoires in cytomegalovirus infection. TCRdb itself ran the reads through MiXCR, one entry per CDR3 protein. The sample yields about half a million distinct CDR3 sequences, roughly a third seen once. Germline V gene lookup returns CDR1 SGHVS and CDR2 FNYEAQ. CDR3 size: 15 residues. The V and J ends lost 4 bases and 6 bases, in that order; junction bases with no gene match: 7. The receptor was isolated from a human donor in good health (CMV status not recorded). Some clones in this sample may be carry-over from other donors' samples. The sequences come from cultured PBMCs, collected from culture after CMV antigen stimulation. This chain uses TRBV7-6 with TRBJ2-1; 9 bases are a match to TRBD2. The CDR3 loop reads CASSSFLAGANEQFF. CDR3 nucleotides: TGTGCCAGCAGCTCCTTCTTAGCGGGGGCCAATGAGCAGTTCTTC.